This T cell receptor beta chain came from a study of PD-1 blockade in classical Hodgkin lymphoma (dated by TCRdb to about 2020). In the study overall: Nivolumab dosing was 3 mg/kg intravenously every 2 weeks, continuing until either disease progression or unacceptable toxicity. A peripheral blood immune signature of response to PD-1 blockade in classical Hodgkin lymphoma was defined using TCR beta sequencing and CyTOF.

The Qiagen DNeasy kit was used to extract genomic DNA both from unsorted PBMCs and from the negatively selected CD4+ and CD8+ fractions. Amplification of TCR beta CDR3 regions was done by immunoSEQ multiplex PCR with primers that anneal to V and J segments. A synthetic immune receptor repertoire was used to minimize amplification bias, and remaining bias was computationally removed after sequencing. Processing in the source paper ran as follows. Custom Python scripts were used to quantify repertoire diversity as the Shannon entropy index. Unsorted, CD4+ and CD8+ repertoires were examined separately, except in combined analyses, for which CD4+ and CD8+ sequences were merged in silico. Clonal expansion was defined as a frequency increase of at least 2-fold after treatment compared with C1D1, and clones undetected at baseline were assigned a pseudocount of 0.5. Singleton clones were defined as clones with 0 or 1 copy at C1D1, and non-singleton clones were defined as clones with 2 or more copies. Clones expanded in unsorted samples were assigned a CD4+, CD8+ or unknown annotation through matching of protein sequences in sorted samples from the same patient. Wilcoxon tests on paired samples were used to test diversity changes from C1D1 to C4D1. In its TCRdb copy, this immuneACCESS table keeps in-frame sequences only and misses some clones. Where compared with another copy, unresolved V genes explain less than half of these, and the others have no known cause. The D gene and trimming were derived from the DNA, and the V and J assignments and clone size from that table. Recorded for this sample are some 18,000 clones; around 79% of them occurred a single time. The ten biggest clones cover 15% to 20% of the sample.

Trimming at the junction amounts to 6 bases on V and 5 bases on J, and the germline ends lie 8 bases apart. CDR1 and CDR2 are drawn from the germline V gene: SGHVS, FQNEAQ. Spanning cysteine to phenylalanine, the CDR3 consists of 11 amino acids. The DNA shown is the 33-base CDR3, in frame from base 1. On this clone itself: Its antigen is still unknown. Base qualities are missing; no much larger clone stands one base away.

Results and caveats for the whole study, not just this receptor: A significant rise by C4D1 was seen in CD4+ but not CD8+ TCR diversity (p=0.0027 vs p=0.16), with the rise being most apparent in complete responders (p=0.02). Trial patients with a complete response had baseline diversity similar to that of newly diagnosed patients, while partial responders and progressors had significantly lower diversity. Lower diversity was observed in patients in whom nivolumab was started less than 1 year after ASCT, and these patients were excluded from later analyses so that confounding by immune reconstitution would be avoided. The study was restricted to a single clinical trial cohort, and the causes of repertoire differences, possibly disease activity or prior therapy, were left undefined. Baseline TCR diversity was reported to be lower in newly diagnosed patients than in healthy donors and to be lower still in relapsed/refractory patients.

What this sample's time point label stands for: cycle 2 day 1 (C2D1) of nivolumab. All trial patients had relapsed after autologous stem cell transplantation, with cohorts A, B and C differing in prior brentuximab vedotin exposure. The trial cohort comprised about 60 patients with relapsed/refractory classical Hodgkin lymphoma whose best overall responses were complete response, partial response or progressive disease. In the multi-cohort phase II CheckMate 205 trial, trial patients received single-agent nivolumab. Best overall response was determined by an independent review committee according to the 2007 International Working Group response criteria. Trial PBMCs were obtained immediately prior to nivolumab initiation (C1D1) and on therapy at cycle 2 day 1 and cycle 4 day 1. Peripheral blood was collected in 8 mL Vacutainer Cell Preparation Tubes, from which PBMCs were isolated by centrifugation and then cryopreserved.

The rearrangement combines TRBV7-8 with TRBJ2-7; too little of a D gene remains to name it. The origin of this receptor is a human donor with classical Hodgkin lymphoma. The material was peripheral blood mononuclear cells (PBMCs), obtained before the second cycle of nivolumab. The DNA is TGTGCCAGCAGACTACAAGACGAGCAGTACTTC. The resulting protein is CASRLQDEQYF.